The present T cell receptor (beta chain) was sequenced within a study of early T cells in non-severe SARS-CoV-2 infection. Study summary: RNA in bulk from unsorted whole blood was sequenced, and chains were unpaired. Study results and caveats: Sequences matched to VDJdb favored anti-spike CD8 responses, while private and CD4 specificities were missed.

Unique molecular identifier tags were affixed to discrete cDNA molecules. TCRdb called the 5' RACE reads again in MiXCR, with one record for every CDR3 protein. The sample has more than 75,000 distinct CDR3 sequences; 13% are singletons. The CDR3 is 13 amino acids. V lost 5 bases, J lost 9 bases, and 7 bases stayed unmatched. Germline-derived CDR1 and CDR2 are SQVTM and ANQGSEA. This clonotype was seen ten or more times. Antigen specificity is unknown. The sequenced material came from whole blood. The chain joins TRBV29-1 to TRBJ2-1, with 10 bases that match TRBD2. This TCR derives from an adult who was a healthcare worker with PCR-confirmed SARS-CoV-2 infection or an uninfected control (not recorded which). As DNA, the CDR3 is TGCAGCGTTCGGACCTCTAGCGGGGGTGAGCAGTTCTTC. Its translation is CSVRTSSGGEQFF.